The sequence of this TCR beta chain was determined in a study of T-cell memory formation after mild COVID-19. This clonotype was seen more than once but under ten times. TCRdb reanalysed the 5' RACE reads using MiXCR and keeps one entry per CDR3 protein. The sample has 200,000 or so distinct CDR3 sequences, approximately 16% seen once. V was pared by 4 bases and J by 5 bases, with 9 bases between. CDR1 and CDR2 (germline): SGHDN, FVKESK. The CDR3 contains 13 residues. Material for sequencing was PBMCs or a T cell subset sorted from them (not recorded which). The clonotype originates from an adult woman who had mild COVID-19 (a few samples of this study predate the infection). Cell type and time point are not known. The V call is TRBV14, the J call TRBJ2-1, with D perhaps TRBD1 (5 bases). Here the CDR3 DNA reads TGTGCCAGCAGCCGGCGCAGGGACAATGAGCAGTTCTTC. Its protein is CASSRRRDNEQFF.